These 29 T cell receptor beta chains were sequenced from one sample in a study of beta chain features in type 1 diabetes. Study findings and constraints: Shortening of TCRB CDR3s, moderate but significant, appeared in all four CD4+ subsets of Type 1 diabetes patients.

The whole isolated RNA underwent reverse transcription, so sequencing captured expressed TCRB transcripts. The protocol was immunoSEQ multiplex PCR, while the TCRdb copy is restricted to in-frame clones and leaves out a portion. The sample contains about 44,000 clones, around 71% of which appear only once. These receptors' antigens are unknown. Sequenced sample: Tregs from blood. All receptors derive from a woman aged 18-29 years with type 1 diabetes.

This clone showed up just a few times. The chain carries TRBV28 and TRBJ1-5; D unclear. This CDR3 contains 13 residues. V was shortened by 8 bases and J by 4 bases, with 12 bases between the two germline ends. Germline V gives CDR1 MDHEN, CDR2 SYDVKM. The CDR3 region is CASSRYLNQPQHF. The CDR3, as DNA: TGTGCCAGCTCCAGGTATTTGAATCAGCCCCAGCATTTT. The full variable domain, with the rest looked up from reference TRBV28 and TRBJ1-5, is DVKVTQSSRYLVKRTGEKVFLECVQDMDHENMFWYRQDPGLGLRLIYFSYDVKMKEKGDIPEGYSVSREKKERFSLILESASTNQTSMYLCASSRYLNQPQHFGDGTRLSIL.

The V and J genes are TRBV4-3 and TRBJ1-2; D is ambiguous. Trimming stripped 0 bases from V and 4 bases from J, with 9 bases between. This CDR3 comprises 14 residues. CDR1 and CDR2 from the germline V gene are LGHNA and YSLEER. The CDR3 DNA reads as TGCGCCAGCAGCCAAGAGTACAGTCTCTATGGCTACACCTTC. Translation: CASSQEYSLYGYTF.

This CDR3 reads CASSLGGNTGELFF. The CDR3 DNA sequence: TGTGCCAGCAGCTTGGGGGGCAACACCGGGGAGCTGTTTTTT. The chain carries TRBV5-5 and TRBJ2-2, with D possibly TRBD1 on 5 matching bases. Germline V gene lookup returns CDR1 SGHKS and CDR2 YYEKEE (reference sequence). V gave up 0 bases and J gave up 2 bases, with 5 bases separating them. CDR3 size: 14 residues. The full variable domain, rest sourced from reference TRBV5-5 and TRBJ2-2, is DAGVTQSPTHLIKTRGQQVTLRCSPISGHKSVSWYQQVLGQGPQFIFQYYEKEERGRGNFPDRFSARQFPNYSSELNVNALLLGDSALYLCASSLGGNTGELFFGEGSRLTVL.

The DNA of the CDR3 is TGTGCCAGCAGGCAGCGGGGGGGCGGGGAGACCCAGTACTTC. This encodes CASRQRGGGETQYF. The chain recombines TRBV6-1 with TRBJ2-5; 10 nucleotides match TRBD2. Germline trimming cut 6 bases from V and 5 bases from J; bases unmatched to any gene: 6. Germline CDR1 MNHNS, CDR2 SASEGT. The length of the CDR3 is 14 residues.

This sequence joins TRBV19 and TRBJ1-5; 7 bases match TRBD1. The CDR3 is 14 amino acids. Germline CDR1 reads LNHDA; CDR2 reads SQIVND (reference sequence). Trimming at V came to 5 bases and at J to 4 bases, leaving 5 bases not matched to a gene. CDR3 bases: TGTGCCAGTAGTCCTAGGACAGGTAATCAGCCCCAGCATTTT. Translating it yields CASSPRTGNQPQHF.

The gene calls are TRBV7-2 and TRBJ2-3; TRBD2 aligns across 8 bases. The V gene end was trimmed by 3 bases and the J gene end by 1 base; junction bases not matched to a gene: 3. The CDR3 length is 15 residues. The germline CDR1 and CDR2 sequences are SGHTA and FQGNSA. The CDR3 nucleotides read TGTGCCAGCAGCTTGAGGGGACTAGGCACAGATACGCAGTATTTT. The encoded protein is CASSLRGLGTDTQYF.

This sequence joins TRBV7-9 and TRBJ1-4, with D perhaps matching TRBD1 (6 bases). The CDR3 is 15 residues long. The V end was cut by 5 bases, the J end by 10 bases, with 20 bases between. Germline V gene data show CDR1 as SEHNR and CDR2 as FQNEAQ (reference sequence). CDR3 in amino acids: CASSLGRGDDGKLFF. CDR3 DNA sequence: TGTGCCAGCAGCCTCGGCAGGGGAGACGATGGAAAACTGTTTTTT.

The rearrangement links TRBV29-1 to TRBJ1-1; TRBD1 matches at 7 bases. After removal of 4 bases from V and 8 bases from J, the junction contained 10 bases not matched to a gene. Germline lookup yields CDR1 SQVTM and CDR2 ANQGSEA. CDR3 size: 13 residues. In nucleotides, the CDR3 is TGCAGCGTTGTGAAGGGGGCAGGGAGGGAAGCTTTCTTT. Its translation: CSVVKGAGREAFF.

The chain joins TRBV7-9 to TRBJ2-3, with TRBD2 identical over 11 bases. Trimming at V came to 6 bases and at J to 7 bases, leaving 6 bases not matched to a gene. The germline CDR1 and CDR2 sequences are SEHNR and FQNEAQ (reference sequence). There are 14 residues in the CDR3. CDR3 residues: CASSSGGAANTQYF. The CDR3, as DNA: TGTGCCAGCAGTAGCGGGGGGGCCGCGAATACGCAGTATTTT.

The rearrangement joins TRBV5-1 to TRBJ2-6; TRBD2 is a possible D gene (6 bases). The ends were cut back, 5 bases at V and 2 bases at J, with 8 bases in the middle. The CDR3 covers 14 residues. From germline, CDR1 is SGHRS and CDR2 YFSETQ. This CDR3 reads CASREGTGANVLTF. The CDR3 DNA sequence: TGCGCCAGCAGGGAGGGGACTGGGGCCAACGTCCTGACTTTC.

The V gene is TRBV2, the J gene TRBJ2-5; D is unresolved. Trimming stripped 4 bases from V and 0 bases from J, with 9 bases between. There are 14 residues in the CDR3. Germline assignment: CDR1 SNHLY and CDR2 FYNNEI. The CDR3 here is CASSGATYQETQYF. The CDR3 nucleotides read TGTGCCAGCAGTGGGGCCACGTACCAAGAGACCCAGTACTTC.

This clone was picked up a small number of times. V is TRBV7-2 and J is TRBJ2-3; the match to TRBD2 covers 7 bases. V was pared by 8 bases and J by 0 bases, with 11 bases of the junction left unmatched. Germline CDR1 and CDR2: SGHTA and FQGNSA. The CDR3 spans 16 residues. CDR3 in amino acids: CASGSFRSGSTDTQYF. CDR3 bases: TGTGCCAGCGGGAGCTTTCGTAGCGGGAGCACAGATACGCAGTATTTT.

The V gene is TRBV2, the J gene TRBJ2-5; D unresolved. V dropped 4 bases and J dropped 4 bases, with 7 bases sitting between them. This CDR3 has 12 amino acids. CDR1 SNHLY and CDR2 FYNNEI come from the germline V gene. In DNA, the CDR3 is TGTGCCAGCAGTGCTGGCGGAGAGACCCAGTACTTC. Residues: CASSAGGETQYF.

This clone occurred once. The rearrangement links TRBV10-3 to TRBJ1-1, with a tentative D call TRBD1 (6 bases). The CDR3 is 13 residues long. CDR1 and CDR2 from the germline V gene are ENHRY and SYGVKD. Between the trimmed V and J ends, which lost 6 bases and 3 bases, there was a span of 11 bases. CDR3 protein: CAIRTGRDTEAFF. The CDR3 DNA reads TGTGCCATCAGAACAGGGCGGGACACTGAAGCTTTCTTT.

J is TRBJ2-1 and V is TRBV27, with unresolved D. V was shortened by 8 bases and J by 4 bases, with 18 bases between the two germline ends. The CDR3 spans 15 residues. Germline loops: CDR1 MNHEY, CDR2 SMNVEV (reference sequence). As DNA, the CDR3 is TGTGCCAGCGGAACCCAGGTCGTCTCATACAATGAGCAGTTCTTC. The encoded protein is CASGTQVVSYNEQFF.

The chain combines TRBV9 with TRBJ2-7; the match to TRBD2 covers 7 bases. The V and J ends lost 4 bases and 5 bases, in that order; junction bases with no gene match: 15. The CDR3 consists of 16 residues. Germline V CDR1 and CDR2: SGDLS, YYNGEE. CDR3 protein: CASSPQGAGEWNEQYF. The CDR3 DNA reads TGTGCCAGCAGCCCCCAGGGTGCGGGAGAGTGGAACGAGCAGTACTTC.

V gene TRBV7-9 combines with J gene TRBJ2-1; TRBD1 agrees at 8 bases. The V gene end was trimmed by 7 bases and the J gene end by 9 bases; junction bases not matched to a gene: 11. The CDR3 contains 14 residues. Germline CDR1 SEHNR, CDR2 FQNEAQ (reference sequence). DNA of the CDR3: TGTGCCAGCACCGTGGGGACAGGAGGCGGTGAGCAGTTCTTC. It translates to CASTVGTGGGEQFF.

This clone was seen a few times. V gene TRBV7-2 combines with J gene TRBJ1-4; 10 bases line up with TRBD1. V dropped 5 bases and J dropped 4; count of bases not matched to a gene: 1. This CDR3 is built from 14 residues. The germline V gene has CDR1 SGHTA and CDR2 FQGNSA. This CDR3 reads CASSRDRGNEKLFF. CDR3 nucleotide sequence: TGTGCCAGCAGCCGGGACAGGGGTAATGAAAAACTGTTTTTT. Looking up the rest from reference TRBV7-2 and TRBJ1-4 gives the full variable domain: GAGVSQSPSNKVTEKGKDVELRCDPISGHTALYWYRQSLGQGLEFLIYFQGNSAPDKSGLPSDRFSAERTGGSVSTLTIQRTQQEDSAVYLCASSRDRGNEKLFFGSGTQLSVL.

This clone was found a few times. The chain joins TRBV18 to TRBJ2-5, with 7 bases aligning to TRBD1. The V segment lost 8 bases and the J segment 5 bases; nucleotides outside the gene matches: 11. The CDR3 has 14 amino acids. Germline CDR1 reads KGHSH; CDR2 reads LQKENI. Written as DNA, the CDR3 is TGTGCCAGCGCTCGGACAGGCCCAAGGGAGACCCAGTACTTC. Its translation: CASARTGPRETQYF.

This clone has just a few counts. The rearrangement links TRBV4-3 to TRBJ2-3; 8 nucleotides agree with TRBD2. CDR1 and CDR2 (germline): LGHNA, YSLEER. J was trimmed by 4 bases and V by 0 bases; bases with no gene match: 6. This CDR3 has 16 residues. The CDR3 nucleotides are TGCGCCAGCAGCCAAGATCGGGGGGGGGCAGCAGATACGCAGTATTTT. This translates into CASSQDRGGAADTQYF.

The V gene is TRBV29-1, the J gene TRBJ1-3, with D unresolved. The V end was cut by 5 bases, the J end by 0 bases, with 5 bases between. CDR1 and CDR2 from the germline V gene are SQVTM and ANQGSEA. This CDR3 has 12 amino acids. The CDR3 coding sequence is TGCAGCGTTTCCAGCTCTGGAAACACCATATATTTT. It codes for CSVSSSGNTIYF. The full variable domain, rest sourced from reference TRBV29-1 and TRBJ1-3, is SAVISQKPSRDICQRGTSLTIQCQVDSQVTMMFWYRQQPGQSLTLIATANQGSEATYESGFVIDKFPISRPNLTFSTLTVSNMSPEDSSIYLCSVSSSGNTIYFGEGSWLTVV.

CDR3 loop: CASSPGARLAGTYEQYF. CDR3 nucleotide sequence: TGCGCCAGCTCCCCAGGGGCGAGGCTAGCGGGCACCTACGAGCAGTACTTC. The chain uses TRBV5-1 and TRBJ2-7; 8 bases map to TRBD2. The CDR3 is made up of 17 amino acids. The ends lost 7 bases at V and 2 bases at J; junction bases unmatched: 17. Germline V CDR1 and CDR2: SGHRS, YFSETQ.

The CDR3 DNA sequence: TGCAGCGCTGGGGGGGCCACTAGCGCACGCTCCTACAATGAGCAGTTCTTC. The encoded protein is CSAGGATSARSYNEQFF. The V call is TRBV29-1, the J call TRBJ2-1; tentative D call: TRBD2 (7 bases). With 7 bases removed from V and 0 bases from J, the gap between germline ends came to 22 bases. The germline CDR1 and CDR2 sequences are SQVTM and ANQGSEA. This CDR3 is 17 amino acids long.

V and J are TRBV11-2 and TRBJ1-4, with D perhaps matching TRBD1 (6 bases). V was shortened by 2 bases and J by 0 bases, with 16 bases between the two germline ends. Germline-derived CDR1 and CDR2 are SGHAT and FQNNGV. The CDR3 extends over 18 amino acids. DNA for the CDR3: TGTGCCAGCAGCTTATACCAAGGGGGGGCTGCAACTAATGAAAAACTGTTTTTT. This translates into CASSLYQGGAATNEKLFF.

The chain combines TRBV30 with TRBJ2-7, with D maybe TRBD2 (5 bases). Germline lookup yields CDR1 GTSNPN and CDR2 SVGIG (reference sequence). The length of the CDR3 is 13 residues. Trimming cost V 3 bases and J 2 bases, with 11 bases left between them. CDR3 DNA sequence: TGTGCCTGGAGGCCGGGGTTAGCCTACGAGCAGTACTTC. Its translation is CAWRPGLAYEQYF.

V usage is TRBV29-1 and J usage is TRBJ2-7; 7 positions match TRBD2. V dropped 6 bases and J dropped 3; count of bases not matched to a gene: 11. Germline CDR1 reads SQVTM; CDR2 reads ANQGSEA. This CDR3 is built from 14 residues. DNA of the CDR3: TGCAGCGTGGGAGGGACTATGGGTCGCTACGAGCAGTACTTC. Its translation: CSVGGTMGRYEQYF.

The chain recombines TRBV7-9 with TRBJ2-7; no firm D call. V was shortened by 0 bases and J by 6 bases, with 9 bases between the two germline ends. CDR1 is SEHNR, CDR2 FQNEAQ, per germline (reference sequence). This CDR3 comprises 13 residues. CDR3 amino acids: CASSLANEREQYF. CDR3 coding DNA: TGTGCCAGCAGCTTAGCGAACGAGCGCGAGCAGTACTTC. The variable domain in full, completed from reference TRBV7-9 and TRBJ2-7, reads DTGVSQNPRHKITKRGQNVTFRCDPISEHNRLYWYRQTLGQGPEFLTYFQNEAQLEKSRLLSDRFSAERPKGSFSTLEIQRTEQGDSAMYLCASSLANEREQYFGPGTRLTVT.

This clone appeared a few times. The chain recombines TRBV7-2 with TRBJ1-3; 10 nucleotides align to TRBD1. Germline loops: CDR1 SGHTA, CDR2 FQGNSA. The CDR3 contains 16 residues. After removal of 5 bases from V and 0 bases from J, the junction contained 4 bases not matched to a gene. CDR3 in DNA: TGTGCCAGCAGCCTCGGGACAGGGGTCTCTGGAAACACCATATATTTT. Translated, it gives CASSLGTGVSGNTIYF.

Concerning this clone itself: The same CDR3 also results from other DNA sequences found in this sample. V usage is TRBV7-2 and J usage is TRBJ2-3; 8 nucleotides line up with TRBD2. V dropped 5 bases and J dropped 5; count of bases not matched to a gene: 9. The CDR3 covers 15 residues. Per germline, CDR1 SGHTA and CDR2 FQGNSA. The CDR3, as DNA: TGTGCCAGCAGCCCGGCAACGGGGGGGAAAGATACGCAGTATTTT. It specifies CASSPATGGKDTQYF.